This T cell receptor beta chain was captured in a study of CD8 T cells in Susac syndrome. The diagnostic criteria were recently defined, and patients with Susac syndrome met them for definite or probable disease. This clonotype was recorded only once. Random hexamers were used to reverse transcribe an amount of roughly 0.5 to 1 ug RNA. TCRdb itself ran the immunoSEQ multiplex PCR reads through MiXCR, one entry per CDR3 protein. The table lists some 150,000 distinct CDR3 sequences, 90% to 95% of them singletons. This CDR3 comprises 14 residues. The V gene's germline CDR1 is KGHSH and CDR2 LQKENI. The V gene lost 6 bases and the J gene lost 7 bases, with 16 bases spanning the gap.

This TCR came from a human donor with Susac syndrome. The J gene is TRBJ1-5, the V gene TRBV18, with D tentatively TRBD1 (5 bases). Sample: CD4+ T cells from PBMCs. CDR3 sequence (DNA): TGTGCCAGCTCCCTTGACAGCCAGGAACAGCCCCAGCATTTT. It encodes CASSLDSQEQPQHF.